This is a list of T cell receptor beta chains from one sample in a study of T cell repertoires in cytomegalovirus infection. Antigen specificity for these receptors is unknown. TCRdb reanalysed the reads using MiXCR and keeps one entry per CDR3 protein. The top ten hold about an eighth of the sample, which has about 890,000 distinct CDR3 sequences, about a third seen once. Sequencing used cultured CD8+ T cells from PBMCs, obtained from culture after CMV antigen stimulation. The receptors stem from a human donor in good health (CMV status not recorded). Some clones in this sample may be carry-over from other donors' samples. The CDR3 runs from the conserved cysteine through the conserved F or W. The order of the fields is V gene, J gene, clone size, D gene, CDR3 DNA, CDR3 protein. A D gene is named only where the DNA matches it firmly. Some rows mark clone size as missing; the rest say once, few, many or name a class of expanded clone.

v_call: TRBV7-2
j_call: TRBJ1-2
clone_size: many
d_call: TRBD1
cdr3_nt: TGTGCCAGCAGCTTAGTGGACAGGGGGCAGATTTACTATGGCTACACCTTC
cdr3_aa: CASSLVDRGQIYYGYTF

v_call: TRBV6-1
j_call: TRBJ1-1
clone_size: .
d_call: .
cdr3_nt: TGTGCCAGCAAGAAGGGGGAAGCTTTCTTT
cdr3_aa: CASKKGEAFF

v_call: TRBV7-9
j_call: TRBJ1-2
clone_size: .
d_call: TRBD1
cdr3_nt: TGTGCCAGCAGCACAGGGGACCACTATGGCTACACCTTC
cdr3_aa: CASSTGDHYGYTF

v_call: TRBV6-5
j_call: TRBJ1-5
clone_size: .
d_call: .
cdr3_nt: TGTGCCAGCAGTTACTCGAGGCAGGGCAATCAGCCCCAGCATTTT
cdr3_aa: CASSYSRQGNQPQHF

v_call: TRBV2
j_call: TRBJ1-3
clone_size: .
d_call: .
cdr3_nt: TGTGCCAGCAAAACCCGGGACACCAAGCTTGGAAACACCATATATTTT
cdr3_aa: CASKTRDTKLGNTIYF

v_call: TRBV20-1
j_call: TRBJ2-1
clone_size: .
d_call: TRBD1
cdr3_nt: TGCAGTGCTATAACAACCGGGACAGGGCACTACAATGAGCAGTTCTTC
cdr3_aa: CSAITTGTGHYNEQFF

v_call: TRBV7-3
j_call: TRBJ2-2
clone_size: many
d_call: .
cdr3_nt: TGTGCCAGTAGCGAGGGCCCTCAAAACACCGGGGAGCTGTTTTTT
cdr3_aa: CASSEGPQNTGELFF

v_call: TRBV7-9
j_call: TRBJ1-4
clone_size: .
d_call: .
cdr3_nt: TGTGCCAGCAGCCTACATGAGGGGCTAAAAGAAAAACTGTTTTTT
cdr3_aa: CASSLHEGLKEKLFF

v_call: TRBV7-2
j_call: TRBJ1-6
clone_size: many
d_call: .
cdr3_nt: TGTGCCAGCAGCGCGACAGGAGGCGATAATTCACCCCTCCACTTT
cdr3_aa: CASSATGGDNSPLHF

v_call: TRBV7-6
j_call: TRBJ2-3
clone_size: many
d_call: .
cdr3_nt: TGTGCCAGCAGCTTAGAAAAGGGAGATACGCAGTATTTT
cdr3_aa: CASSLEKGDTQYF

v_call: TRBV6-6
j_call: TRBJ1-2
clone_size: few
d_call: .
cdr3_nt: TGTGCCAGCAGTTACGGTGGCTACACCTTC
cdr3_aa: CASSYGGYTF

v_call: TRBV7-6
j_call: TRBJ1-6
clone_size: many
d_call: .
cdr3_nt: TGTGCCAGCAGCCCCGGAGGGGGGCCTAATTCACCCCTCCACTTT
cdr3_aa: CASSPGGGPNSPLHF

v_call: TRBV20-1
j_call: TRBJ1-2
clone_size: .
d_call: .
cdr3_nt: TGCAGTGCTCCAGGACAGCAATCCGGCTACACCTTC
cdr3_aa: CSAPGQQSGYTF

v_call: TRBV7-2
j_call: TRBJ2-1
clone_size: many
d_call: TRBD2
cdr3_nt: TGTGCCAGCAACTATCATTCTGGGGGGGTTAGAAATGAGCAGTTCTTC
cdr3_aa: CASNYHSGGVRNEQFF

v_call: TRBV5-6
j_call: TRBJ2-7
clone_size: .
d_call: TRBD1
cdr3_nt: TGTGCCAGCAGCGAGCAGGGGGCCAGTCACGAGCAGTACTTC
cdr3_aa: CASSEQGASHEQYF

v_call: TRBV7-7
j_call: TRBJ2-3
clone_size: .
d_call: TRBD2
cdr3_nt: TGTGCTAGCAGAGCTAGCGGGGCTAGCACAGATACGCAGTATTTT
cdr3_aa: CASRASGASTDTQYF

v_call: TRBV7-6
j_call: TRBJ1-1
clone_size: .
d_call: .
cdr3_nt: TGTGCCAGCAGCCCCAACAGGGAGAACACTGAAGCTTTCTTT
cdr3_aa: CASSPNRENTEAFF

v_call: TRBV7-6
j_call: TRBJ2-3
clone_size: many
d_call: TRBD2
cdr3_nt: TGTGCCAGCAGCGCTACTAGCGGGGGCACAGATACGCAGTATTTT
cdr3_aa: CASSATSGGTDTQYF

v_call: TRBV28
j_call: TRBJ2-1
clone_size: .
d_call: TRBD2
cdr3_nt: TGTGCCAGCAGCCCCGCTAGCGGGGGACCTCAGTTCTTC
cdr3_aa: CASSPASGGPQFF

v_call: TRBV12-3/TRBV12-4
j_call: TRBJ2-3
clone_size: .
d_call: .
cdr3_nt: TGTGCCAGCAGTTTTTTGGTTACGGTCCGGGACACAGATACGCAGTATTTT
cdr3_aa: CASSFLVTVRDTDTQYF

v_call: TRBV10-3
j_call: TRBJ2-3
clone_size: .
d_call: TRBD1
cdr3_nt: TGTGCCATCAGACTACAGGGGAATACGCAGTATTTT
cdr3_aa: CAIRLQGNTQYF

v_call: TRBV11-2
j_call: TRBJ1-2
clone_size: .
d_call: .
cdr3_nt: TGTGTCAGCAGCTCCCCTCGGGGCCAGGCGTATGGCTACACCTTC
cdr3_aa: CVSSSPRGQAYGYTF

v_call: TRBV3-1
j_call: TRBJ2-7
clone_size: .
d_call: .
cdr3_nt: TGTGCCAGCAGCCAAGTGGCAGCTCGGGGGAGAGTCTACGAGCAGTACTTC
cdr3_aa: CASSQVAARGRVYEQYF

v_call: TRBV6-6
j_call: TRBJ2-3
clone_size: once
d_call: TRBD1
cdr3_nt: TGTGCCAGCAGTAGCCGGGACAGGGGGGATGCAGATACGCAGTATTTT
cdr3_aa: CASSSRDRGDADTQYF

v_call: TRBV7-9
j_call: TRBJ2-1
clone_size: few
d_call: .
cdr3_nt: TGTGCCAGCAGCAAACGTGGTCCGGATGAGCAGTTCTTC
cdr3_aa: CASSKRGPDEQFF

v_call: TRBV27
j_call: TRBJ2-1
clone_size: many
d_call: TRBD2
cdr3_nt: TGTGCCAGCAGTACCGGACTAGCGGGGTACAATGAGCAGTTCTTC
cdr3_aa: CASSTGLAGYNEQFF

v_call: TRBV2
j_call: TRBJ2-1
clone_size: once
d_call: .
cdr3_nt: TGTGCCAGCGCCCAGCGGGCTGAGGACAATGAGCAGTTCTTC
cdr3_aa: CASAQRAEDNEQFF

v_call: TRBV20-1
j_call: TRBJ2-2
clone_size: few
d_call: .
cdr3_nt: TGCAGTGCTAAACGAAGGGTGTCGAACACCGGGGAGCTGTTTTTT
cdr3_aa: CSAKRRVSNTGELFF

v_call: TRBV27
j_call: TRBJ1-5
clone_size: .
d_call: .
cdr3_nt: TGTGCCAGCAGTTTATCACAAACTCCTCAGCCCCAGCATTTT
cdr3_aa: CASSLSQTPQPQHF

v_call: TRBV27
j_call: TRBJ1-1
clone_size: .
d_call: .
cdr3_nt: TGTGCCAGCAGTTTATCCCCCCAGACTGAAGCTTTCTTT
cdr3_aa: CASSLSPQTEAFF

v_call: TRBV7-6
j_call: TRBJ1-2
clone_size: many
d_call: .
cdr3_nt: TGTGCCAGCAGCTTAGGAGGGGTGCTCTCTGATGGCTACACCTTC
cdr3_aa: CASSLGGVLSDGYTF

v_call: TRBV6-5
j_call: TRBJ2-3
clone_size: .
d_call: TRBD1
cdr3_nt: TGTGCCAGCAGGGTAGACAGGGGCTCAGATACGCAGTATTTT
cdr3_aa: CASRVDRGSDTQYF

v_call: TRBV5-6
j_call: TRBJ2-1
clone_size: .
d_call: TRBD1
cdr3_nt: TGTGCCAGCAGCTTGGGACAGGGGGCTAACTCGCAGTTCTTC
cdr3_aa: CASSLGQGANSQFF

v_call: TRBV27
j_call: TRBJ2-3
clone_size: few
d_call: TRBD2
cdr3_nt: TGTGCCAGCAGTAGGGCTAGCGGGGACTTTCGATCTAGCACAGATACGCAGTATTTT
cdr3_aa: CASSRASGDFRSSTDTQYF

v_call: TRBV2
j_call: TRBJ1-1
clone_size: .
d_call: .
cdr3_nt: TGTGCCAGCAGTGAAGCGCGACTCAAAGAAGCTTTCTTT
cdr3_aa: CASSEARLKEAFF

v_call: TRBV6-5
j_call: TRBJ1-1
clone_size: .
d_call: .
cdr3_nt: TGTGCCAGCAGTTACTCGATCGGAGAGGTGGCGGGCGCTTTTTATGGGACTGAAGCTTTCTTT
cdr3_aa: CASSYSIGEVAGAFYGTEAFF

v_call: TRBV4-3
j_call: TRBJ2-1
clone_size: few
d_call: .
cdr3_nt: TGCGCCAGCAGCCAAGAAGGAAGAGGGAGCTCCTACAATGAGCAGTTCTTC
cdr3_aa: CASSQEGRGSSYNEQFF

v_call: TRBV25-1
j_call: TRBJ2-1
clone_size: .
d_call: TRBD2
cdr3_nt: TGTGCCAGCAGTGCAGCGGGGGGACTCTACAATGAGCAGTTCTTC
cdr3_aa: CASSAAGGLYNEQFF

v_call: TRBV12-3/TRBV12-4
j_call: TRBJ2-7
clone_size: .
d_call: .
cdr3_nt: TGTGCCAGCAGTTTCGGGACTCCTGGCGAGCAGTACTTC
cdr3_aa: CASSFGTPGEQYF

v_call: TRBV7-6
j_call: TRBJ1-5
clone_size: few
d_call: .
cdr3_nt: TGTGCCAGCAGCTTAGGATGGGGGCAACAGCCCCAGCATTTT
cdr3_aa: CASSLGWGQQPQHF

v_call: TRBV10-1
j_call: TRBJ1-1
clone_size: many
d_call: TRBD1
cdr3_nt: TGCGCCAGCAGTGAGTCAAAGACAGGGGAAGGCACTGAAGCTTTCTTT
cdr3_aa: CASSESKTGEGTEAFF

v_call: TRBV7-6
j_call: TRBJ1-1
clone_size: .
d_call: .
cdr3_nt: TGTGCCAGCAGCTTAGTGGCGACAGGAGATAAGTCTACTGAAGCTTTCTTT
cdr3_aa: CASSLVATGDKSTEAFF

v_call: TRBV27
j_call: TRBJ1-2
clone_size: .
d_call: .
cdr3_nt: TGTGCCAGCAGCGCCGGGGGGGCCATGTATGGCTACACCTTC
cdr3_aa: CASSAGGAMYGYTF

v_call: TRBV7-3
j_call: TRBJ2-5
clone_size: few
d_call: .
cdr3_nt: TGTGCCAGCAGCTTAACGGTGGGTCAGATGGAGACCCAGTACTTC
cdr3_aa: CASSLTVGQMETQYF

v_call: TRBV19
j_call: TRBJ1-1
clone_size: .
d_call: .
cdr3_nt: TGTGCCAGTACCCCTCAGAGGGGGATGAACACTGAAGCTTTCTTT
cdr3_aa: CASTPQRGMNTEAFF

v_call: TRBV6-6
j_call: TRBJ1-2
clone_size: few
d_call: .
cdr3_nt: TGTGCCAGCACCCACCAGGGTAACTATGGCTACACCTTC
cdr3_aa: CASTHQGNYGYTF

v_call: TRBV6-1
j_call: TRBJ2-2
clone_size: .
d_call: .
cdr3_nt: TGTGCCCTGGAGGGGCCGAACACCGGGGAGCTGTTTTTT
cdr3_aa: CALEGPNTGELFF

v_call: TRBV7-6
j_call: TRBJ2-7
clone_size: .
d_call: .
cdr3_nt: TGTGCCAGCAGCCCCACAGGGAATCCCTCCTACGAGCAGTACTTC
cdr3_aa: CASSPTGNPSYEQYF

v_call: TRBV4-1
j_call: TRBJ2-1
clone_size: .
d_call: .
cdr3_nt: TGCGCCAGCAGTGAACAGCCCAATGAGCAGTTCTTC
cdr3_aa: CASSEQPNEQFF

v_call: TRBV20-1
j_call: TRBJ1-6
clone_size: .
d_call: TRBD1
cdr3_nt: TGCAGTGCTAGAGATGGCCGGGACAGGCTACATAATTCACCCCTCCACTTT
cdr3_aa: CSARDGRDRLHNSPLHF

v_call: TRBV7-6
j_call: TRBJ2-1
clone_size: many
d_call: TRBD2
cdr3_nt: TGTGCCAGCAGCACCCTACTAGCGGGAGTGGGCGAGCAGTTCTTC
cdr3_aa: CASSTLLAGVGEQFF

v_call: TRBV7-2
j_call: TRBJ1-1
clone_size: many
d_call: TRBD1
cdr3_nt: TGTGCCAGCAGCCCGGGGACAGGCTTCCCGAGGCCGGAGAGGAGAGGCGACACTGAAGCTTTCTTT
cdr3_aa: CASSPGTGFPRPERRGDTEAFF

v_call: TRBV12-3/TRBV12-4
j_call: TRBJ1-2
clone_size: few
d_call: .
cdr3_nt: TGTGCCAGCAGTTCTATGGTGGGGGACCTCTATGGCTACACCTTC
cdr3_aa: CASSSMVGDLYGYTF

v_call: TRBV7-9
j_call: TRBJ1-3
clone_size: .
d_call: TRBD1
cdr3_nt: TGTGCCAGCAGTCCACCGACAGGGGTCCCTGGAAACACCATATATTTT
cdr3_aa: CASSPPTGVPGNTIYF

v_call: TRBV7-2
j_call: TRBJ1-1
clone_size: many
d_call: TRBD1
cdr3_nt: TGTGCCAGCAGCTCTCATTTAGGGGGACAGGTTGAAGCTTTCTTT
cdr3_aa: CASSSHLGGQVEAFF

v_call: TRBV10-3
j_call: TRBJ1-1
clone_size: few
d_call: TRBD1
cdr3_nt: TGTGCCATCAGTGACCGGGACAGGTACACCAAAACTGAAGCTTTCTTT
cdr3_aa: CAISDRDRYTKTEAFF

v_call: TRBV7-6
j_call: TRBJ1-2
clone_size: .
d_call: .
cdr3_nt: TGTGCCAGCAGCTTAGAGGACGGAAGAGAGTATGGCTACACCTTC
cdr3_aa: CASSLEDGREYGYTF

v_call: TRBV7-2
j_call: TRBJ2-5
clone_size: many
d_call: TRBD2
cdr3_nt: TGTGCCAGCAGCCGACCCGGCGGGGGGGCCCTCGCCGAGACCCAGTACTTC
cdr3_aa: CASSRPGGGALAETQYF